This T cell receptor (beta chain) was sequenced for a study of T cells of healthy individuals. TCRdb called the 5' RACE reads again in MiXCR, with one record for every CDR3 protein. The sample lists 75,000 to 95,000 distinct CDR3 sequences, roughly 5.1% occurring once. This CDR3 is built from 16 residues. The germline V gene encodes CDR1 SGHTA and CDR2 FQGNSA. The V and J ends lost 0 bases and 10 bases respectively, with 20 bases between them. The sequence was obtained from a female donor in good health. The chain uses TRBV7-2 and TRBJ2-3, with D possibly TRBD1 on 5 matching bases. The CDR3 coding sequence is TGTGCCAGCAGCTTAGCGGGGTTTATCGGCACAGGTTCGCAGTATTTT. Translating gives CASSLAGFIGTGSQYF.